This T cell receptor (beta chain) was observed in a study of T cells in Graves' hyperthyroidism and ophthalmopathy. For the study at large: The blood sample was taken at first diagnosis, before treatment began. Study-wide findings and caveats: A model built on 13 V-J features separated ophthalmopathy from stable hyperthyroidism.

RNA transcripts yielded amplified TCR beta CDR3 regions. TCR CDR3 regions were first amplified by RT-PCR with HTBI primers. TCRdb reanalysed the multiplex PCR reads using MiXCR and keeps one entry per CDR3 protein. The sample lists around 300,000 distinct CDR3 sequences; approximately 18% were seen once. Uncontrolled infection, other autoimmune disease, pregnancy or lactation excluded patients. This clonotype was picked up one time. Its antigen is unidentified. This receptor was obtained from a man aged 50 to 59 with Graves' ophthalmopathy. The specimen sequenced was blood.

CDR3 DNA sequence: TGTGCCAGCAGCTTAGATCCCTTAGCGGGAGGTGCCTACGAGCAGTACTTC. This translates into CASSLDPLAGGAYEQYF. This chain joins TRBV11-2 and TRBJ2-7; 10 bases fit TRBD2. V lost 0 bases and J lost 2; bases outside the gene matches: 7. The CDR3 totals 17 residues. Germline CDR1 and CDR2: SGHAT and FQNNGV. The entire variable domain, with the rest obtained from reference TRBV11-2 and TRBJ2-7, is as follows: EAGVAQSPRYKIIEKRQSVAFWCNPISGHATLYWYQQILGQGPKLLIQFQNNGVVDDSQLPKDRFSAERLKGVDSTLKIQPAKLEDSAVYLCASSLDPLAGGAYEQYFGPGTRLTVT.